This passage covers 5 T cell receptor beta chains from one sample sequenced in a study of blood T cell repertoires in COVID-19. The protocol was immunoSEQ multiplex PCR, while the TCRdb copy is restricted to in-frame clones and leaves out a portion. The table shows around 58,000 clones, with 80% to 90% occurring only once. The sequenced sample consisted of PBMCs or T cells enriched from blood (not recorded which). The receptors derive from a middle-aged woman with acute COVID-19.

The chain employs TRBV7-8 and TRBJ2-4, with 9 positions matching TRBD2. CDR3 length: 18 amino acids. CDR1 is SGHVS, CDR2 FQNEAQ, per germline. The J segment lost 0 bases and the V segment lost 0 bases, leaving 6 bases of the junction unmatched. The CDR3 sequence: CASSLARTSGLAKNIQYF. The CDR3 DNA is TGTGCCAGCAGCTTAGCGCGAACTAGCGGGCTAGCCAAAAACATTCAGTACTTC.

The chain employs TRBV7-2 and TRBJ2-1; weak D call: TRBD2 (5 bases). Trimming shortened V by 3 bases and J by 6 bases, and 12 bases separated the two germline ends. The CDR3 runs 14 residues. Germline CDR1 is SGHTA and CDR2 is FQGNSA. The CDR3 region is CASSLRRASNEQFF. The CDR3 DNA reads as TGTGCCAGCAGCTTGCGGCGGGCCTCCAATGAGCAGTTCTTC.

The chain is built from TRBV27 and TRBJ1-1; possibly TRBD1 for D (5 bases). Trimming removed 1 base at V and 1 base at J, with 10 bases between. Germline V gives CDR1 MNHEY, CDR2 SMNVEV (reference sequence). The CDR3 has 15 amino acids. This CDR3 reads CASSLFLGPNTEAFF. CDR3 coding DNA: TGTGCCAGCAGTTTATTCCTGGGGCCGAACACTGAAGCTTTCTTT.

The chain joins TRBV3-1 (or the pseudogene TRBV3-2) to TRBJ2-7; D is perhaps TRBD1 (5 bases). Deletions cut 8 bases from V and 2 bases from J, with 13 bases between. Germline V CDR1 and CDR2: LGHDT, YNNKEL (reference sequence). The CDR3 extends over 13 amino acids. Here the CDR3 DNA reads TGTGCCAGCGGTCCCCAGGGTCCCTACGAGCAGTACTTC. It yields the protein CASGPQGPYEQYF.

The CDR3 coding sequence is TGTGCCACCAGTGATTCCAGACTAGCGGGAGATTCTAGCACAGATACGCAGTATTTT. Translated: CATSDSRLAGDSSTDTQYF. The V call is TRBV24-1, the J call TRBJ2-3; 12 bases line up with TRBD2. With 2 bases clipped from V and 0 bases from J, the junction kept 8 bases outside the gene matches. The CDR3 is made up of 19 amino acids. Germline V gene sequence: CDR1 KGHDR, CDR2 SFDVKD.